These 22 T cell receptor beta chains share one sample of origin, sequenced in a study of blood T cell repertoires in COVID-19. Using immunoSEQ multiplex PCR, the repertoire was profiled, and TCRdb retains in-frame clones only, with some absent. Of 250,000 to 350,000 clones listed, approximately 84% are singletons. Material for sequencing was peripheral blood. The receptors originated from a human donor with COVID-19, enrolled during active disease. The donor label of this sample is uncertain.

CDR3 loop: CASSEDRGRNEQYF. The CDR3 nucleotides read TGTGCCAGCAGTGAAGACAGGGGAAGAAACGAGCAGTACTTC. The J gene is TRBJ2-7, the V gene TRBV6-1, with 7 bases fitting TRBD1. The CDR3 is made up of 14 amino acids. From germline, CDR1 is MNHNS and CDR2 SASEGT. J lost 5 bases, V lost 1 base, and 5 bases had no gene match.

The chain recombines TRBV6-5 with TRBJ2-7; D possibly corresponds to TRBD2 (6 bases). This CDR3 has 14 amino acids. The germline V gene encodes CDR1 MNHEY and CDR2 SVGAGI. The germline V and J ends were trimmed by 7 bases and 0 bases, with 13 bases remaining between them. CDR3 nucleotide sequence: TGTGCCAGCACCCAATCGGGGGTCTCCTACGAGCAGTACTTC. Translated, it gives CASTQSGVSYEQYF.

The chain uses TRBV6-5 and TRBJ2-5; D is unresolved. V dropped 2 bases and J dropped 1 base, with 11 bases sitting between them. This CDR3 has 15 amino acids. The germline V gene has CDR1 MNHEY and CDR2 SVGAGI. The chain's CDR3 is CASSYMFSRQETQYF. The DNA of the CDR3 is TGTGCCAGCAGTTACATGTTCTCCCGCCAAGAGACCCAGTACTTC.

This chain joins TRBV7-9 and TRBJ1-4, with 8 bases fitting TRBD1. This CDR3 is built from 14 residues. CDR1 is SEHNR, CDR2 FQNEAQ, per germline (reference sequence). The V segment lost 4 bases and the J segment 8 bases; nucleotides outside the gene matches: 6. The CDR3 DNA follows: TGTGCCAGCAGCTCGACAGGGGTGGGAGAAAAACTGTTTTTT. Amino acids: CASSSTGVGEKLFF. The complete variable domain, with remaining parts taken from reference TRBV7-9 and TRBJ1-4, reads DTGVSQNPRHKITKRGQNVTFRCDPISEHNRLYWYRQTLGQGPEFLTYFQNEAQLEKSRLLSDRFSAERPKGSFSTLEIQRTEQGDSAMYLCASSSTGVGEKLFFGSGTQLSVL.

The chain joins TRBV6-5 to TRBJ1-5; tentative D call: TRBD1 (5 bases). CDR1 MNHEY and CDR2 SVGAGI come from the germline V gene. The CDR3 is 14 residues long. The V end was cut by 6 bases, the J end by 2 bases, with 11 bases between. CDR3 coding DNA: TGTGCCAGCAGGCGGGGGGTTGGCAATCAGCCCCAGCATTTT. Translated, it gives CASRRGVGNQPQHF.

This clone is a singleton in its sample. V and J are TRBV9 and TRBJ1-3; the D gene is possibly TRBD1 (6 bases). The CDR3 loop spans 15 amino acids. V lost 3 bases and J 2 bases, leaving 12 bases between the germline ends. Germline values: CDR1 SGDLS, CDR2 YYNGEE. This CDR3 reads CASSASGGPGNTIYF. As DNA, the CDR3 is TGTGCCAGCAGCGCCTCGGGGGGGCCTGGAAACACCATATATTTT.

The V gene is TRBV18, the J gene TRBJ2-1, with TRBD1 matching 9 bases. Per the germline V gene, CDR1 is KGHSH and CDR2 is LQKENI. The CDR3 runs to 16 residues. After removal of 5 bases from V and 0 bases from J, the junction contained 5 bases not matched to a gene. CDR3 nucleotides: TGTGCCAGCTCATTCGACAGGGGGAGCTCCTACAATGAGCAGTTCTTC. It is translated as CASSFDRGSSYNEQFF.

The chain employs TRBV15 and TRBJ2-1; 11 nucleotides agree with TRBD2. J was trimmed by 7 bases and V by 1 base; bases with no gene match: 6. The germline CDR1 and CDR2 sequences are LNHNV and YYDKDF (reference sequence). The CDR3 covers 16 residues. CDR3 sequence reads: CATSRGEGLAVNEQFF. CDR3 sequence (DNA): TGTGCCACCAGCAGAGGAGAGGGACTAGCGGTGAATGAGCAGTTCTTC.

CDR3 DNA: TGTGCCAGCAGTGACGGGACAGGGCTTTCGTCTGGCTACACCTTC. Translating it yields CASSDGTGLSSGYTF. The V and J genes are TRBV25-1 and TRBJ1-2, with 9 bases fitting TRBD1. Germline V gives CDR1 MGHDK, CDR2 SYGVNS. The CDR3 loop spans 15 amino acids. Germline trimming cut 3 bases from V and 7 bases from J; bases unmatched to any gene: 9.

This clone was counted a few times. CDR3: CASSNTYEQYF. In nucleotides, the CDR3 is TGTGCCAGCAGCAATACCTACGAGCAGTACTTC. The chain links TRBV3-1 (or the pseudogene TRBV3-2) to TRBJ2-7; D is ambiguous. The CDR3 has 11 residues. Germline V lookup: CDR1 LGHDT, CDR2 YNNKEL (reference sequence). V gave up 5 bases and J gave up 2 bases, with 4 bases separating them.

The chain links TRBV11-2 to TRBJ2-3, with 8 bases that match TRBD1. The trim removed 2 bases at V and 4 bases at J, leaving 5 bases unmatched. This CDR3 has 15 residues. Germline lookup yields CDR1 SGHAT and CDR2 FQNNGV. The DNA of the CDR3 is TGTGCCAGCAGCTTACGACAGGGGTCCGCAGATACGCAGTATTTT. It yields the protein CASSLRQGSADTQYF. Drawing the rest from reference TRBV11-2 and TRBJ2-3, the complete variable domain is EAGVAQSPRYKIIEKRQSVAFWCNPISGHATLYWYQQILGQGPKLLIQFQNNGVVDDSQLPKDRFSAERLKGVDSTLKIQPAKLEDSAVYLCASSLRQGSADTQYFGPGTRLTVL.

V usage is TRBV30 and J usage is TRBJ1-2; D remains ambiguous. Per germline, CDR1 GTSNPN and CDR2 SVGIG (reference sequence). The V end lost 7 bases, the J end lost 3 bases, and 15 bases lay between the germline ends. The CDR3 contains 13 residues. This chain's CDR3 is CASSFGGHYGYTF. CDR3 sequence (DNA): TGTGCCTCCTCTTTCGGCGGCCACTATGGCTACACCTTC.

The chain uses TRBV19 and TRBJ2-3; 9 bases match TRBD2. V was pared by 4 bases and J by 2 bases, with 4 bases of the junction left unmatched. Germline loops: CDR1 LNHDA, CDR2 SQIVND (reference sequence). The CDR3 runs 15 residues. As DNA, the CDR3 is TGTGCCAGTAGTACTAGCGGGACTTTCACAGATACGCAGTATTTT. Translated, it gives CASSTSGTFTDTQYF.

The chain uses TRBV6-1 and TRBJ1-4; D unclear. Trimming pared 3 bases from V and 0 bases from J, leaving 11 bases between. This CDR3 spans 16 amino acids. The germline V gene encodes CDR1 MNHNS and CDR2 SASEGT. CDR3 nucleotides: TGTGCCAGCAGTGACCCGCGGGATGCAACTAATGAAAAACTGTTTTTT. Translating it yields CASSDPRDATNEKLFF.

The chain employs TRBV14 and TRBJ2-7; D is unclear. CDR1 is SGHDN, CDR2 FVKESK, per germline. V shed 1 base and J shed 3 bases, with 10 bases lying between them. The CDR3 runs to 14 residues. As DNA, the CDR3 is TGTGCCAGCAGCCAAGCCCGATCCTACTACGAGCAGTACTTC. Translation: CASSQARSYYEQYF.

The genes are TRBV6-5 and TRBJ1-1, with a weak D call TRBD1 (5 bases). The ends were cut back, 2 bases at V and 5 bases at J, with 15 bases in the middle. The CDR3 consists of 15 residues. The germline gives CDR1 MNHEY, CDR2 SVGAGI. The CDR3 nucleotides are TGTGCCAGCAGTTACGGCAGGGTTGATGGGACTGAAGCTTTCTTT. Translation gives CASSYGRVDGTEAFF.

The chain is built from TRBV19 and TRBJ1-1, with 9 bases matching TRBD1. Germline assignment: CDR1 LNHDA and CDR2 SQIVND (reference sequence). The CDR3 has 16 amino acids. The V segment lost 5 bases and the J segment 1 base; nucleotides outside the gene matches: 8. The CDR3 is CASSHPGQGSNTEAFF. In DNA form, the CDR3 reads TGTGCCAGTAGTCACCCGGGACAGGGTTCGAACACTGAAGCTTTCTTT. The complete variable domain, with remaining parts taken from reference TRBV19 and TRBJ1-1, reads DGGITQSPKYLFRKEGQNVTLSCEQNLNHDAMYWYRQDPGQGLRLIYYSQIVNDFQKGDIAEGYSVSREKKESFPLTVTSAQKNPTAFYLCASSHPGQGSNTEAFFGQGTRLTVV.

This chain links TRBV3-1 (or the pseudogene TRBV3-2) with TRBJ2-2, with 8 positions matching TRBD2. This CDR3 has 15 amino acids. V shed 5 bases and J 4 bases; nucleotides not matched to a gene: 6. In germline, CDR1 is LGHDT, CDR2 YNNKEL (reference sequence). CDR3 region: CASSRAGVGTGELFF. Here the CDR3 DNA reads TGTGCCAGCAGCAGAGCGGGAGTCGGCACCGGGGAGCTGTTTTTT.

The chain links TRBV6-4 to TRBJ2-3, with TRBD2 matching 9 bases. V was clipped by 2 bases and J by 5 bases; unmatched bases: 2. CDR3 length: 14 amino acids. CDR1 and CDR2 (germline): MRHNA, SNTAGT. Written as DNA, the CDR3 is TGTGCCAGCAGTGACACACTAGCGGGAGATACGCAGTATTTT. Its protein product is CASSDTLAGDTQYF.

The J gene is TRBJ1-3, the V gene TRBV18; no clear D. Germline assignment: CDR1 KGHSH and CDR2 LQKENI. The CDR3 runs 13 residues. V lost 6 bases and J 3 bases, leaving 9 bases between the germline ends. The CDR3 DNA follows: TGTGCCAGCTCGGAACAGAATGGAAACACCATATATTTT. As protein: CASSEQNGNTIYF.

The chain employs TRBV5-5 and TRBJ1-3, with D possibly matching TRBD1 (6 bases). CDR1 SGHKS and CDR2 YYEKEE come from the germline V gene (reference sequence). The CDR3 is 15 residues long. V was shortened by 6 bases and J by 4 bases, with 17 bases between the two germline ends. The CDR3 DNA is TGTGCCAGCATCCCACTACAGGGAAGCGGAAACACCATATATTTT. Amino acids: CASIPLQGSGNTIYF.

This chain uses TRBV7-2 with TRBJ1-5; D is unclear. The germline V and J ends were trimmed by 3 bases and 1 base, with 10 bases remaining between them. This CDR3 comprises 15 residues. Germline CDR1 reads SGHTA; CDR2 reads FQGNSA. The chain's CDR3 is CASSFTPTSNQPQHF. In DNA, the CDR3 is TGTGCCAGCAGCTTCACACCAACCAGCAATCAGCCCCAGCATTTT.